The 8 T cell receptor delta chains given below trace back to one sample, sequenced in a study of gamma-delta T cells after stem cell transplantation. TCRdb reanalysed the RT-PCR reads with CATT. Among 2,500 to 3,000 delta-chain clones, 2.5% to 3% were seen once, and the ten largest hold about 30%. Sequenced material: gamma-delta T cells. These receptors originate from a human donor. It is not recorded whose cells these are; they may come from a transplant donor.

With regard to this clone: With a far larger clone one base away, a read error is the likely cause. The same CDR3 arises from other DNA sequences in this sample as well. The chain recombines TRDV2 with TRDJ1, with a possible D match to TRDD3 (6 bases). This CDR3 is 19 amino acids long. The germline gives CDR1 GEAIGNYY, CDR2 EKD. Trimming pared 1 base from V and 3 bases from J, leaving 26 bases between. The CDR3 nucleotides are TGTGCCTGTGACACTCTGCTTCCAACCCGGGGATCTCGCCCCGATAAACTCATCTTT. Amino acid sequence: CACDTLLPTRGSRPDKLIF.

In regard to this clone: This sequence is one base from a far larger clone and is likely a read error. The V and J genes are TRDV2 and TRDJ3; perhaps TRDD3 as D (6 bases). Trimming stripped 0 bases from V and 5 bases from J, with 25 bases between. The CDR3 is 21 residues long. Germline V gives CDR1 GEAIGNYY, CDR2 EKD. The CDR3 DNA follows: TGTGCCTGTGACACCGCGGAGAGAGGGAGGGATAACCCCCGGGACACCCGACAGATGTTTTTC. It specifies CACDTAERGRDNPRDTRQMFF.

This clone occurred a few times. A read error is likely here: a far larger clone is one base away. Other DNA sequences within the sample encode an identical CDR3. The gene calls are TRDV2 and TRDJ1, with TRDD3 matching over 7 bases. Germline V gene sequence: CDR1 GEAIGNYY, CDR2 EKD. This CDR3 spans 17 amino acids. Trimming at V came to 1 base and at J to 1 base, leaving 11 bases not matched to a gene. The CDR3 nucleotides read TGTGCCTGTGACACAATGGGGGACTCCAAGCTCACCGATAAACTCATCTTT. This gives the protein CACDTMGDSKLTDKLIF.

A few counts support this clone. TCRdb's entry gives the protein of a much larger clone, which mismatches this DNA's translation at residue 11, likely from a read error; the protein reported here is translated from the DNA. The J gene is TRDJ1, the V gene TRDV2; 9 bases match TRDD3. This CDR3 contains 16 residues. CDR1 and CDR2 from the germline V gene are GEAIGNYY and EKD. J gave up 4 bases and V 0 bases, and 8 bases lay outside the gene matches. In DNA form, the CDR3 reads TGTGCCTGTGACACCGTAGGGGATACGCAGGGCGATAAACTCATCTTT. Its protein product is CACDTVGDTQGDKLIF.

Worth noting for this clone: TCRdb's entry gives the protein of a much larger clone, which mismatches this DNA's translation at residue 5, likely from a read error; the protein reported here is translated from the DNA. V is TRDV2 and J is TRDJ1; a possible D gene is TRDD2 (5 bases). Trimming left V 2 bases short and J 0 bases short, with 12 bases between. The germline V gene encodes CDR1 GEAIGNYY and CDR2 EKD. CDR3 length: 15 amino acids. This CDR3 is CACDIIGLHTDKLIF. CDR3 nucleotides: TGTGCCTGTGACATCATTGGCCTTCACACCGATAAACTCATCTTT.

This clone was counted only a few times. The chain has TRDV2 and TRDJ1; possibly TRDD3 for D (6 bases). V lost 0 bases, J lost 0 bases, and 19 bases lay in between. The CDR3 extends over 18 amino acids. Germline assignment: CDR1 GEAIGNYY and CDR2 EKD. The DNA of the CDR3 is TGTGCCTGTGACACCCTTGGGGGGGGACCAACTTACACCGATAAACTCATCTTT. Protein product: CACDTLGGGPTYTDKLIF.

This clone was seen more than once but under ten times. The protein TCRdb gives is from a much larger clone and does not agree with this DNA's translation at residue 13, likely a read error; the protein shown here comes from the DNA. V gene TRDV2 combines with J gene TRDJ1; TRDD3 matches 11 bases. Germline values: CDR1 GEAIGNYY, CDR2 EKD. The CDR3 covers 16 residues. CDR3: CACYSITGGYVDELIF. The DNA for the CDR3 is TGTGCCTGTTATTCGATTACTGGGGGATATGTCGATGAACTCATCTTT.

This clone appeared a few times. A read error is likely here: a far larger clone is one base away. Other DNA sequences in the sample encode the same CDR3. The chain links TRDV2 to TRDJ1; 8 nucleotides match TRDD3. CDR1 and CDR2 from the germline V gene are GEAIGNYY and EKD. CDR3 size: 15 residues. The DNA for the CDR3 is TGTGCCTGTGACACGCTTCTGGGGGACACCGATAAGCTCATCTTT. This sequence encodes CACDTLLGDTDKLIF.